Each of the 25 T cell receptor beta chains below was sequenced from the same sample in a study of graft-versus-host responses after intestinal transplantation. Their cognate antigens are unknown. Produced via immunoSEQ multiplex PCR; TCRdb's table is partial and in-frame only. The data show about 41,000 clones, with approximately 95% seen just once and less than 0.65% held by the top ten. The sample was unstimulated CD8+ T cells sorted from spleen or lymph node cells, taken before transplant. These receptors all come from a human donor who was the organ donor for an intestinal transplant.

The rearrangement joins TRBV18 to TRBJ2-1; the match to TRBD2 covers 13 bases. CDR1 and CDR2 (germline): KGHSH, LQKENI. J was trimmed by 9 bases and V by 3 bases; bases with no gene match: 8. This CDR3 is 16 amino acids long. The CDR3 sequence is CASSPGTSGAYGEQFF. The CDR3 DNA reads as TGTGCCAGCTCACCGGGGACTAGCGGGGCCTACGGTGAGCAGTTCTTC.

CDR3 DNA sequence: TGTGCCAGTAGTCCTAGCGGGGGACAAGAGACCCAGTACTTC. Translation gives CASSPSGGQETQYF. This sequence joins TRBV19 and TRBJ2-5, with 10 nucleotides matching TRBD2. In germline, CDR1 is LNHDA, CDR2 SQIVND (reference sequence). Unmatched junction bases numbered 2, after V lost 5 bases and J lost 2 bases. The CDR3 is made up of 14 amino acids. Full variable domain (rest looked up from reference TRBV19 and TRBJ2-5): DGGITQSPKYLFRKEGQNVTLSCEQNLNHDAMYWYRQDPGQGLRLIYYSQIVNDFQKGDIAEGYSVSREKKESFPLTVTSAQKNPTAFYLCASSPSGGQETQYFGPGTRLLVL.

The chain links TRBV4-1 to TRBJ2-7, with a weak D call TRBD1 (5 bases). From germline, CDR1 is MGHRA and CDR2 YSYEKL. V was clipped by 0 bases and J by 0 bases, with 9 bases between them. The CDR3 is made up of 15 amino acids. The CDR3 sequence: CASSQDSGSSYEQYF. The CDR3 DNA reads TGCGCCAGCAGCCAAGATTCAGGGTCCTCCTACGAGCAGTACTTC.

J is TRBJ2-3 and V is TRBV7-3; D gene ambiguous. The germline V gene has CDR1 SGHTA and CDR2 FQGTGA. Trimming left V 2 bases short and J 4 bases short, with 10 bases between. CDR3 length: 14 residues. The CDR3 loop is CASSLVGQADTQYF. The CDR3 DNA sequence: TGTGCCAGCAGCTTAGTCGGGCAAGCAGATACGCAGTATTTT.

The chain joins TRBV6-1 to TRBJ1-3; D is unclear. The V end lost 2 bases, the J end lost 4 bases, and 18 bases lay between the germline ends. Per germline, CDR1 MNHNS and CDR2 SASEGT. The CDR3 extends over 17 amino acids. CDR3 in amino acids: CASSETGFSGIGNTIYF. The CDR3 coding sequence is TGTGCCAGCAGTGAAACGGGGTTTAGTGGGATCGGAAACACCATATATTTT.

The CDR3 coding sequence is TGTGCCAGCAGCTTGGGGGTGGGCCAAGAGACCCAGTACTTC. Its protein is CASSLGVGQETQYF. The chain recombines TRBV5-6 with TRBJ2-5, with D unresolved. The germline V gene has CDR1 SGHDT and CDR2 YYEEEE. Trimming pared 0 bases from V and 1 base from J, leaving 7 bases between. This CDR3 is built from 14 residues.

This clone has only a few counts. In nucleotides, the CDR3 is TGTGCCAGCAGTTCGGGGGTAGGGCATGAAAAACTGTTTTTT. Translation gives CASSSGVGHEKLFF. The chain recombines TRBV6-5 with TRBJ1-4, with a tentative D call TRBD1 (5 bases). The length of the CDR3 is 14 residues. Germline values: CDR1 MNHEY, CDR2 SVGAGI. The germline V and J ends were trimmed by 4 bases and 6 bases, with 12 bases remaining between them.

In its sample, this clone was seen once. V is TRBV6-6 and J is TRBJ2-1; D is ambiguous. Germline V gene lookup returns CDR1 MNHNY and CDR2 SVGAGI (reference sequence). V lost 0 bases to trimming and J lost 9 bases, with 15 bases between them. The CDR3 is made up of 15 amino acids. The CDR3 sequence is CASSYSRTPFGEQFF. In DNA form, the CDR3 reads TGTGCCAGCAGTTACTCGAGAACTCCGTTCGGTGAGCAGTTCTTC.

The chain is built from TRBV14 and TRBJ2-1, with TRBD1 matching 8 bases. The CDR3 covers 14 residues. V was pared by 4 bases and J by 15 bases, with 14 bases of the junction left unmatched. CDR1 is SGHDN, CDR2 FVKESK, per germline. CDR3 amino acids: CASSLLVQGALRFF. The CDR3 DNA is TGTGCCAGCAGCCTGCTGGTTCAGGGGGCGCTTAGGTTCTTC.

The chain's CDR3 is CASSKLAGGSTDTQYF. Here the CDR3 DNA reads TGTGCCAGCAGTAAACTAGCGGGGGGTTCCACAGATACGCAGTATTTT. This rearrangement joins TRBV6-4 to TRBJ2-3; 12 bases match TRBD2. Trimming removed 5 bases from V and 2 bases from J; junction bases left unmatched: 5. Germline V gene sequence: CDR1 MRHNA, CDR2 SNTAGT. The CDR3 covers 16 residues.

DNA of the CDR3: TGTGCCAGCAGCTCACTAGCGGGGGTCTACGAGCAGTACTTC. Translated, it gives CASSSLAGVYEQYF. The rearrangement links TRBV7-8 to TRBJ2-7, with TRBD2 matching over 11 bases. In germline, CDR1 is SGHVS, CDR2 FQNEAQ. Trimming at V came to 4 bases and at J to 3 bases, leaving 2 bases not matched to a gene. The CDR3 extends over 14 amino acids.

V is TRBV7-9 and J is TRBJ1-2; D is uncertain. The CDR3 length is 15 residues. Germline-derived CDR1 and CDR2 are SEHNR and FQNEAQ (reference sequence). The germline V and J ends were trimmed by 1 base and 4 bases, with 13 bases remaining between them. CDR3 in DNA: TGTGCCAGCAGCTTAGGTGCAGCCTCGGTCTATGGCTACACCTTC. It is translated as CASSLGAASVYGYTF.

The rearrangement joins TRBV6-5 to TRBJ1-6, with D possibly being TRBD1 (5 bases). V lost 6 bases and J lost 10, with 19 bases in between. Per germline, CDR1 MNHEY and CDR2 SVGAGI. This CDR3 has 15 residues. Here the CDR3 DNA reads TGTGCCAGCAGCTCCAGTTTAGGGGATGCATCACCCCTCCACTTT. Encoded protein: CASSSSLGDASPLHF.

V gene TRBV4-2 combines with J gene TRBJ2-7; 7 nucleotides match TRBD1. There are 13 residues in the CDR3. Germline loops: CDR1 LGHNA, CDR2 YNFKEQ. J gave up 4 bases and V 0 bases, and 0 bases lay outside the gene matches. This chain's CDR3 is CASSQDRGYEQYF. In DNA, the CDR3 is TGTGCCAGCAGCCAAGACAGGGGGTACGAGCAGTACTTC.

A single count supports this clone. The chain couples TRBV10-3 to TRBJ1-2; D not certain. The V end lost 2 bases, the J end lost 1 base, and 5 bases lay between the germline ends. Per the germline V gene, CDR1 is ENHRY and CDR2 is SYGVKD. The CDR3 totals 13 residues. Here the CDR3 reads CAISEDNNYGYTF. CDR3 nucleotide sequence: TGTGCCATCAGTGAGGACAATAACTATGGCTACACCTTC.

The gene calls are TRBV9 and TRBJ2-1, with D possibly TRBD2 on 5 matching bases. V lost 0 bases, J lost 6 bases, and 7 bases lay in between. This CDR3 contains 13 residues. CDR1 and CDR2 (germline): SGDLS, YYNGEE. CDR3 coding DNA: TGTGCCAGCAGCGTAGCCCGGGGCAATGAGCAGTTCTTC. The encoded protein is CASSVARGNEQFF.

The V gene is TRBV10-3, the J gene TRBJ2-7; a possible D gene is TRBD1 (6 bases). Germline V gives CDR1 ENHRY, CDR2 SYGVKD. This CDR3 is 15 amino acids long. The ends were cut back, 4 bases at V and 4 bases at J, with 17 bases in the middle. CDR3: CAISGVEQGAYEQYF. For the CDR3, the DNA is TGTGCCATCAGTGGAGTCGAACAGGGAGCGTACGAGCAGTACTTC.

A single count supports this clone. The chain employs TRBV29-1 and TRBJ2-1; 7 bases match TRBD1. Germline V CDR1 and CDR2: SQVTM, ANQGSEA. After removal of 1 base from V and 3 bases from J, the junction contained 3 bases not matched to a gene. The CDR3 is 14 residues long. Here the CDR3 reads CSVEVRDSYNEQFF. For the CDR3, the DNA is TGCAGCGTTGAAGTCCGGGACAGCTACAATGAGCAGTTCTTC.

The V gene is TRBV6-6, the J gene TRBJ1-2; D is undetermined. This CDR3 comprises 12 residues. Deletions cut 2 bases from V and 4 bases from J, with 5 bases between. Germline assignment: CDR1 MNHNY and CDR2 SVGAGI (reference sequence). For the CDR3, the DNA is TGTGCCAGCAGTTACGACGTCTATGGCTACACCTTC. This sequence encodes CASSYDVYGYTF.

The V call is TRBV9, the J call TRBJ2-3; 12 bases line up with TRBD2. The V gene's germline CDR1 is SGDLS and CDR2 YYNGEE. The CDR3 consists of 16 residues. With 4 bases clipped from V and 1 base from J, the junction kept 4 bases outside the gene matches. CDR3 DNA sequence: TGTGCCAGCAGCCTAGCGGGGGGGCCTGGCACAGATACGCAGTATTTT. Translating gives CASSLAGGPGTDTQYF.

This chain uses TRBV5-1 with TRBJ2-3, with TRBD2 matching 9 bases. The CDR3 consists of 16 residues. The germline V gene encodes CDR1 SGHRS and CDR2 YFSETQ. The V gene end was trimmed by 3 bases and the J gene end by 2 bases; junction bases not matched to a gene: 7. The CDR3, as DNA: TGCGCCAGCAGCTCCCGACTAGCGGTAAACACAGATACGCAGTATTTT. Its protein is CASSSRLAVNTDTQYF.

The chain is built from TRBV27 and TRBJ2-7; possible D gene TRBD1, 6 bases. Trimming stripped 5 bases from V and 3 bases from J, with 17 bases between. Germline-derived CDR1 and CDR2 are MNHEY and SMNVEV (reference sequence). The CDR3 is 15 residues long. The CDR3: CASSTTGTTYYEQYF. CDR3 DNA sequence: TGTGCCAGCAGTACGACCGGGACAACCTACTACGAGCAGTACTTC.

This chain links TRBV13 with TRBJ2-5; unclear D gene. CDR1 and CDR2 (germline): PRHDT, FYEKMQ (reference sequence). V shed 1 base and J shed 3 bases, with 6 bases lying between them. CDR3 size: 13 residues. For the CDR3, the DNA is TGTGCCAGCAGCTTAGAACTGAAAGAGACCCAGTACTTC. Translation gives CASSLELKETQYF.

The chain carries TRBV9 and TRBJ2-3; 8 bases are shared with TRBD2. Losses at the gene ends were 4 bases for V and 0 bases for J; bases not matched to a gene: 4. This CDR3 spans 15 amino acids. Per the germline V gene, CDR1 is SGDLS and CDR2 is YYNGEE. Here the CDR3 DNA reads TGTGCCAGCAGCTCCGGGACTAGGAGCACAGATACGCAGTATTTT. Its protein product is CASSSGTRSTDTQYF.

This sequence joins TRBV6-5 and TRBJ1-2; TRBD1 aligns across 7 bases. V lost 1 base to trimming and J lost 8 bases; unmatched junction nucleotides: 13. CDR1 and CDR2 (germline): MNHEY, SVGAGI. The CDR3 is made up of 16 amino acids. CDR3 loop: CASSYFAGTDSYGYTF. The CDR3, as DNA: TGTGCCAGCAGTTACTTCGCTGGGACAGATTCCTACGGCTACACCTTC.